Detailed here is one T cell receptor (beta chain). The antigen remains unidentified. These data come from a study of vaccination effects on CD4 cells after COVID-19. On the study more broadly: Two doses of either BNT162b2 or mRNA-1273 were given to each participant.

Measured with immunoSEQ multiplex PCR; TCRdb has only the in-frame clones, and not every one. In the table there are approximately 22,000 clones, roughly four fifths of which are singletons. V dropped 3 bases and J dropped 4; count of bases not matched to a gene: 7. The CDR3 is 15 residues long. Germline-derived CDR1 and CDR2 are SGHNT and YYREEE (reference sequence). CD4+ T cells specific for antigen were expanded with viral peptide pools by the ViraFEST assay before sequencing. Having been cultured for roughly 10 days, the cells underwent CD4+ T cell isolation. Absence of prior SARS-CoV-2 infection characterized the vaccine recipients, who showed negative nucleocapsid antibodies. Half-medium exchanges with IL-2 medium took place on days 3 and 7.

The TCR originated in a human donor who received a COVID-19 vaccine. Here the sequenced sample was CD4+ T cells from PBMCs cultured with HCoV-NL63 spike peptides, taken before COVID-19 vaccination. The chain carries TRBV5-4 and TRBJ1-2; 9 bases line up with TRBD1. CDR3 in DNA: TGTGCCAGCAGCTACAGGGACAGGGTGGGCTATGGCTACACCTTC. The encoded protein is CASSYRDRVGYGYTF.